Listed below are T cell receptor beta chains from one sample, sequenced in a study of blood T cell repertoires in COVID-19. Assay used: immunoSEQ multiplex PCR; TCRdb lists only in-frame clones, some missing. The data contain under 200,000 clones, around three quarters of them singletons. Material for sequencing was peripheral blood. The receptors originated from a man aged 70 or older with active or convalescent COVID-19. Each CDR3 is given with its conserved first and last residue. The D gene is left open where the match is weak. Clone size, where shown, is once, few, many, or a class for clones that have expanded.

size	D	V	J	DNA	CDR3
NA	TRBD1	TRBV11-2	TRBJ2-1	TGTGCCAGCAGCTCGGAGCGACAGGGTTCAGGGTTCTTC	CASSSERQGSGFF
NA	NA	TRBV2	TRBJ2-3	TGTGCCAGCAGCCGGGAACTAGTTACAGATACGCAGTATTTT	CASSRELVTDTQYF
NA	TRBD2	TRBV11-3	TRBJ2-1	TGTGCCAGCAGCTCAGGACTAGCGTTCTACAATGAGCAGTTCTTC	CASSSGLAFYNEQFF
few	NA	TRBV6-5	TRBJ2-1	TGTGCCAGTGAGAATTCTCTTCTCAATGAGCAGTTCTTC	CASENSLLNEQFF
NA	NA	TRBV13	TRBJ1-1	TGTGCCAGCAGCTTAGGATATACTGAAGCTTTCTTT	CASSLGYTEAFF
NA	TRBD1	TRBV4-2	TRBJ1-1	TGTGCCAGCAGCCAGGGACAGGGGATGAACACTGAAGCTTTCTTT	CASSQGQGMNTEAFF
NA	TRBD1	TRBV19	TRBJ1-3	TGTGCCAGTAGTACCGGCTTGACAGGGGCCGGAAACACCATATATTTT	CASSTGLTGAGNTIYF
few	NA	TRBV6-5	TRBJ2-7	TGTGCCAGCGAGGGGGAGACCGGGGACGAGCAGTACTTC	CASEGETGDEQYF
NA	TRBD1	TRBV5-1	TRBJ2-1	TGCGCCAGCAGCAAGGGACAGGGTGACAATGAGCAGTTCTTC	CASSKGQGDNEQFF
NA	NA	TRBV19	TRBJ1-6	TGTGCCAGTAGCGAACAGGGCACCTATAATTCACCCCTCCACTTT	CASSEQGTYNSPLHF
NA	TRBD1	TRBV6-1	TRBJ1-2	TGTGCCAGCAGTGAAGCTTGGACAGGACTCGGCTATGGCTACACCTTC	CASSEAWTGLGYGYTF
NA	TRBD2	TRBV5-1	TRBJ2-1	TGCGCCAGCAGCATCCCGTCTAGCGGATCCTACAATGAGCAGTTCTTC	CASSIPSSGSYNEQFF
NA	TRBD2	TRBV6-1	TRBJ2-1	TGTGCCAGCAGTGACCCAGGACTAGGGGCGTACAATGAGCAGTTCTTC	CASSDPGLGAYNEQFF
NA	NA	TRBV10-1	TRBJ1-6	TGCGCCAGCAGCCGAGGAGGGGTCGACTCACCCCTCCACTTT	CASSRGGVDSPLHF
NA	TRBD2	TRBV29-1	TRBJ2-5	TGCAGCGTTGAAGGGGAGGCTAGCGGGGTGTCGGAGACCCAGTACTTC	CSVEGEASGVSETQYF
NA	TRBD1	TRBV7-6	TRBJ1-5	TGTGCCAGCAGCAAAGACAGGGGGGATCATCAGCCCCAGCATTTT	CASSKDRGDHQPQHF
NA	NA	TRBV5-6	TRBJ1-1	TGTGCCAGCATCCGGACAGCCCAGGGGAACACTGAAGCTTTCTTT	CASIRTAQGNTEAFF
few	NA	TRBV10-3	TRBJ1-2	TGTGCCATCAGCTTCAGGGATGGCTACACCTTC	CAISFRDGYTF
NA	TRBD1	TRBV7-2	TRBJ1-2	TGTGCCAGCAGCTTCAAGACAGGGGTGGGAGGCTACACCTTC	CASSFKTGVGGYTF
NA	NA	TRBV6-5	TRBJ2-3	TGTGCCAGCAGTTACGACGGGAGCACAGATACGCAGTATTTT	CASSYDGSTDTQYF
NA	NA	TRBV13	TRBJ1-3	TGTGCCAGCAGATATCTTACAGGGTACTCTGGAAACACCATATATTTT	CASRYLTGYSGNTIYF
NA	NA	TRBV11-2	TRBJ1-2	TGTGCCAGCAGCTTAGTGCGCGAGGGCTATGGCTACACCTTC	CASSLVREGYGYTF
once	TRBD2	TRBV7-7	TRBJ2-5	TGTGCCAGCAGCCCCGGGGGGGCCGGGACCCAGTACTTC	CASSPGGAGTQYF
NA	NA	TRBV6-5	TRBJ1-3	TGTGCCTGTTCGCGGGGTGGTACTGGAAACACCATATATTTT	CACSRGGTGNTIYF
NA	NA	TRBV19	TRBJ1-5	TGTGCCAGTAGTACCAGGGCCGCCCTCCAGCATTTT	CASSTRAALQHF
NA	TRBD1	TRBV5-1	TRBJ1-2	TGCGCCAGCAGCTCTCAGGGGGAAGGCTACACCTTC	CASSSQGEGYTF